A single sample gave rise to the 3 T cell receptor beta chains below, sequenced in a study of T cells in Graves' hyperthyroidism and ophthalmopathy. Amplified TCR beta CDR3 regions derived from RNA transcripts. Researchers ran a first-round RT-PCR on the TCR CDR3 using the HTBI primer set. In TCRdb, the multiplex PCR reads were re-called with MiXCR into one record per CDR3 protein. The profile shows more than 40,000 distinct CDR3 sequences, around 49% of them singletons. The sequenced sample consisted of peripheral blood or thyroid tissue (not recorded which). The receptors originated from a woman in her forties or fifties with Graves' hyperthyroidism.

Regarding this clonotype: A much more abundant neighbour one base away suggests this may be a read error. The rearrangement joins TRBV15 to TRBJ1-4, with 7 bases matching TRBD1. The V segment lost 5 bases and the J segment 16 bases; nucleotides outside the gene matches: 22. The CDR3 spans 16 residues. Germline loops: CDR1 LNHNV, CDR2 YYDKDF (reference sequence). The CDR3 protein is CATSPRRGEGEEEPFF. As DNA, the CDR3 is TGTGCCACCAGCCCCCGCAGGGGGGAGGGCGAGGAAGAACCGTTTTTT.

This clonotype was detected only a few times. The V gene is TRBV3-1, the J gene TRBJ2-3; D not certain. V was shortened by 0 bases and J by 2 bases, with 12 bases between the two germline ends. The CDR3 extends over 16 amino acids. Looked up from germline, CDR1 is LGHDT and CDR2 is YNNKEL (reference sequence). The CDR3 sequence is CASSQDNRLPTDTQYF. The CDR3 DNA reads as TGTGCCAGCAGCCAAGACAACCGTCTACCCACAGATACGCAGTATTTT.

As regards this clonotype: A much larger clone lies one base from this, so it may be a read error. This chain links TRBV7-9 with TRBJ1-4, with TRBD1 identical over 7 bases. The CDR3 runs to 15 residues. The germline gives CDR1 SEHNR, CDR2 FQNEAQ (reference sequence). CDR3: CASSPVGQVATELVF. The CDR3 DNA sequence: TGTGCCAGCAGCCCCGTTGGACAGGTAGCTACGGAACTGGTTTTT.